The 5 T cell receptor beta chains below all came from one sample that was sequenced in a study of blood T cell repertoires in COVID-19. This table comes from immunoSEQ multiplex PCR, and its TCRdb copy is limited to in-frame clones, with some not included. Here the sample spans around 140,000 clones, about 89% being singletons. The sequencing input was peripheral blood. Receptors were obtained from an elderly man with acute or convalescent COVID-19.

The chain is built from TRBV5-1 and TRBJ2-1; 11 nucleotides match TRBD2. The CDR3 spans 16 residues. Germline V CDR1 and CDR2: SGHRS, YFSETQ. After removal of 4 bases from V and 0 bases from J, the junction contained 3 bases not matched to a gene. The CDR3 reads CASSQGLAVSYNEQFF. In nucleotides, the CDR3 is TGCGCCAGCAGCCAGGGACTAGCGGTCTCCTACAATGAGCAGTTCTTC.

CDR3 sequence: CASSPIQGGSETQYF. The CDR3 coding sequence is TGTGCCAGCTCACCGATACAGGGCGGTTCGGAGACCCAGTACTTC. This chain links TRBV18 with TRBJ2-5, with D tentatively TRBD1 (6 bases). V shed 3 bases and J shed 5 bases, with 16 bases lying between them. The CDR3 covers 15 residues. In germline, CDR1 is KGHSH, CDR2 LQKENI.

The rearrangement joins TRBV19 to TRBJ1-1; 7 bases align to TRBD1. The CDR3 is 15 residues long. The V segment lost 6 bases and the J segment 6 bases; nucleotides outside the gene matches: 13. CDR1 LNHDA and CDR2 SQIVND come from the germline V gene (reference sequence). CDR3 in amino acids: CASRTPGQLNSEAFF. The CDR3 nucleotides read TGTGCCAGTAGAACTCCGGGACAGCTTAATTCTGAAGCTTTCTTT.

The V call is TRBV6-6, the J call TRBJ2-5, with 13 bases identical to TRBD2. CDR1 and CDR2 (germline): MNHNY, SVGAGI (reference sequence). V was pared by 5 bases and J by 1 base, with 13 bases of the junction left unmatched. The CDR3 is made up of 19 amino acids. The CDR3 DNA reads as TGTGCCAGCAGTCTCGACCGAACTAGCGGGGGGGCCCTCCAAGAGACCCAGTACTTC. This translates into CASSLDRTSGGALQETQYF.

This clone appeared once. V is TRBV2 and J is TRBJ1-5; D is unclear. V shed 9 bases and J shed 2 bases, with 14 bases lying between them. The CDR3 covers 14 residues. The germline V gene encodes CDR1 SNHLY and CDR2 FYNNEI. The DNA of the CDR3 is TGTGCCAGTACCCATACAGAGCGCAATCAGCCCCAGCATTTT. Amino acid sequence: CASTHTERNQPQHF.